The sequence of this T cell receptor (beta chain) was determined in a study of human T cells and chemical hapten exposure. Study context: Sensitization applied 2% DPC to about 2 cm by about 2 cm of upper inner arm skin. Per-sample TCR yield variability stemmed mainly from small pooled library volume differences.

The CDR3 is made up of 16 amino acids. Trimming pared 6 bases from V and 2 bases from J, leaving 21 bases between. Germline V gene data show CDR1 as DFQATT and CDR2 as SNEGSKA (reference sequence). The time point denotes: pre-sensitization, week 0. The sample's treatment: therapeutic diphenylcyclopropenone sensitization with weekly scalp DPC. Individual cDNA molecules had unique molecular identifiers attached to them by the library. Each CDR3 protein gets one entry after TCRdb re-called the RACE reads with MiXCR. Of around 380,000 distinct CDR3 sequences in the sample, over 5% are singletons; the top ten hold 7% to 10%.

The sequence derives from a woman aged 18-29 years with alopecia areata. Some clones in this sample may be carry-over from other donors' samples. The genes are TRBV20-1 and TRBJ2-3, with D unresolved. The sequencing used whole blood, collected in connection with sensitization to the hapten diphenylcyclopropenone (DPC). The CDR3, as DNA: TGCAGTGCCCCTGATTCCGCCCGACCTTCCACAGATACGCAGTATTTT. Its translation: CSAPDSARPSTDTQYF.